Each of the 14 T cell receptor beta chains below was sequenced from the same sample in a study of beta chain features in type 1 diabetes. The isolated RNA, all of it, was reverse transcribed, so expressed TCRB transcripts were what got sequenced. Here immunoSEQ multiplex PCR was the method, and the copy in TCRdb shows in-frame clones only, minus some. The sample holds a few hundred thousand clones, around 16% seen once. What was sequenced was naive CD4+ T cells from blood. These receptors all come from a woman younger than 35 in good health.

This clone has a handful of counts. The rearrangement links TRBV7-9 to TRBJ2-5, with a tentative D call TRBD2 (5 bases). Trimming cost V 5 bases and J 3 bases, with 19 bases left between them. The CDR3 length is 16 residues. Germline V gene data show CDR1 as SEHNR and CDR2 as FQNEAQ (reference sequence). The CDR3 nucleotides read TGTGCCAGCAGCCATCCACCGGGAATGTTAGAAGAGACCCAGTACTTC. This sequence encodes CASSHPPGMLEETQYF.

Comments on this clone: Other DNA sequences in this sample translate to the same CDR3. The chain carries TRBV6-6 and TRBJ2-5; D gene ambiguous. The CDR3 is 12 amino acids. Germline V lookup: CDR1 MNHNY, CDR2 SVGAGI (reference sequence). Between the trimmed V and J ends, which lost 0 bases and 5 bases, there was a span of 4 bases. The CDR3 coding sequence is TGTGCCAGCAGTTACTCCCGGGAGACCCAGTACTTC. It yields the protein CASSYSRETQYF.

With regard to this clone: Other DNA sequences within the sample encode an identical CDR3. This chain joins TRBV7-2 and TRBJ1-1; D unresolved. V lost 1 base, J lost 0 bases, and 6 bases lay in between. The CDR3 length is 14 residues. Germline V gene lookup returns CDR1 SGHTA and CDR2 FQGNSA. CDR3 in DNA: TGTGCCAGCAGCTTAGGGCAACTGAACACTGAAGCTTTCTTT. Translating gives CASSLGQLNTEAFF.

This clone has only a few counts. V gene TRBV7-9 combines with J gene TRBJ2-5; no definite D call. Germline CDR1 reads SEHNR; CDR2 reads FQNEAQ (reference sequence). The CDR3 covers 17 residues. V lost 2 bases, J lost 1 base, and 17 bases lay in between. In nucleotides, the CDR3 is TGTGCCAGCAGCTTACCATCAAGCCTCGCCGTCCAAGAGACCCAGTACTTC. It yields the protein CASSLPSSLAVQETQYF.

The chain is built from TRBV4-2 and TRBJ2-1; D possibly corresponds to TRBD2 (6 bases). The V gene lost 1 base and the J gene lost 6 bases, with 10 bases spanning the gap. The CDR3 length is 14 residues. Per germline, CDR1 LGHNA and CDR2 YNFKEQ. CDR3 in DNA: TGTGCCAGCAGCCAAGGGGGGGTCCCCAATGAGCAGTTCTTC. Its protein is CASSQGGVPNEQFF.

This chain joins TRBV19 and TRBJ2-3; the match to TRBD1 covers 9 bases. The CDR3 has 14 amino acids. The J segment lost 4 bases and the V segment lost 5 bases, leaving 4 bases of the junction unmatched. The germline CDR1 and CDR2 sequences are LNHDA and SQIVND (reference sequence). CDR3 nucleotides: TGTGCCAGTAGTTCAACAGGGGGCGCAGATACGCAGTATTTT. Translation: CASSSTGGADTQYF.

The chain is built from TRBV18 and TRBJ2-3, with D maybe TRBD1 (5 bases). Trimming removed 8 bases at V and 0 bases at J, with 12 bases between. CDR1 and CDR2 from the germline V gene are KGHSH and LQKENI. The CDR3 spans 14 residues. In nucleotides, the CDR3 is TGTGCCAGCACCCCAGGGCCTAGCACAGATACGCAGTATTTT. Translated, it gives CASTPGPSTDTQYF.

This clone came up a few times. This rearrangement joins TRBV7-9 to TRBJ1-1; possibly TRBD1 for D (6 bases). The V and J ends lost 8 bases and 5 bases respectively, with 15 bases between them. The germline gives CDR1 SEHNR, CDR2 FQNEAQ (reference sequence). This CDR3 has 13 amino acids. This CDR3 is CASLLQGRTEAFF. CDR3 bases: TGTGCCAGCCTCCTACAGGGTCGGACTGAAGCTTTCTTT. Full variable domain (outside the CDR3, taken from reference TRBV7-9 and TRBJ1-1): DTGVSQNPRHKITKRGQNVTFRCDPISEHNRLYWYRQTLGQGPEFLTYFQNEAQLEKSRLLSDRFSAERPKGSFSTLEIQRTEQGDSAMYLCASLLQGRTEAFFGQGTRLTVV.

The rearrangement uses TRBV28 and TRBJ2-7; D is possibly TRBD2 (6 bases). Germline values: CDR1 MDHEN, CDR2 SYDVKM. V lost 5 bases and J 2 bases, leaving 10 bases between the germline ends. The CDR3 length is 13 residues. The CDR3 coding sequence is TGTGCCAGCAGTCTCCCGGGGGCCTACGAGCAGTACTTC. This sequence encodes CASSLPGAYEQYF.

The chain employs TRBV30 and TRBJ1-1, with D maybe TRBD1 (5 bases). This CDR3 is 12 amino acids long. V was cut by 4 bases and J by 4 bases, with 10 bases left in between. Per germline, CDR1 GTSNPN and CDR2 SVGIG (reference sequence). The CDR3 DNA reads as TGTGCCTGGATGGGGGGTGGCACTGAAGCTTTCTTT. It is translated as CAWMGGGTEAFF.

This clone was counted between two and nine times. The rearrangement uses TRBV27 and TRBJ1-5, with a weak D call TRBD1 (6 bases). The CDR3 extends over 12 amino acids. The V gene's germline CDR1 is MNHEY and CDR2 SMNVEV (reference sequence). V was trimmed by 7 bases and J by 4 bases, leaving 8 bases between them. CDR3 in DNA: TGTGCCAGCACCACAGGGAATCAGCCCCAGCATTTT. Protein: CASTTGNQPQHF.

The V gene is TRBV27, the J gene TRBJ2-1; 7 positions match TRBD1. Per the germline V gene, CDR1 is MNHEY and CDR2 is SMNVEV (reference sequence). Trimming cost V 6 bases and J 3 bases; bases outside gene matches: 14. The CDR3 is 17 amino acids. For the CDR3, the DNA is TGTGCCAGCAGCTTAAAACCGACAGGGACGATCTACAATGAGCAGTTCTTC. Protein sequence: CASSLKPTGTIYNEQFF.

The rearrangement links TRBV6-6 to TRBJ2-2; D not resolved. Trimming left V 0 bases short and J 8 bases short, with 4 bases between. The CDR3 runs 12 residues. The germline V gene has CDR1 MNHNY and CDR2 SVGAGI (reference sequence). CDR3 sequence reads: CASSYSTGELFF. CDR3 bases: TGTGCCAGCAGTTACTCTACTGGGGAGCTGTTTTTT.

This clone was observed a few times. The rearrangement uses TRBV15 and TRBJ1-1, with a tentative D call TRBD1 (6 bases). The CDR3 is 12 residues long. Germline V gives CDR1 LNHNV, CDR2 YYDKDF (reference sequence). V was shortened by 4 bases and J by 9 bases, with 12 bases between the two germline ends. CDR3 nucleotide sequence: TGTGCCACCAGCACGCTCCGGGACAAAGCTTTCTTT. Protein sequence: CATSTLRDKAFF.